This T cell receptor beta chain was captured in a study of PD-1 blockade in classical Hodgkin lymphoma. Documented time point: cycle 4 day 1 (C4D1), after less than seven weeks of nivolumab. In every patient, relapse followed autologous stem cell transplantation, while exposure to brentuximab vedotin differed. The germline CDR1 and CDR2 sequences are GTSNPN and SVGIG (reference sequence). Trimming removed 0 bases from V and 5 bases from J, with 13 bases in between. The CDR3 is 14 residues long. Data came from immunoSEQ multiplex PCR; TCRdb stores just in-frame clones and leaves some out. Of about 94,000 clones in the sample, 93% are singletons; the top ten hold roughly 2%.

The rearrangement links TRBV30 to TRBJ1-1; D ambiguous. This TCR derives from a human donor with classical Hodgkin lymphoma. Material: peripheral blood mononuclear cells (PBMCs), obtained before the fourth cycle of nivolumab. This CDR3 reads CAWSVYLGATEAFF. Here the CDR3 DNA reads TGTGCCTGGAGTGTATATCTAGGAGCGACTGAAGCTTTCTTT.